Sequencing of this T cell receptor beta chain was carried out in a study of OX40 agonist ivuxolimab in advanced cancers. Study-level background: Ivuxolimab, which patients received intravenously every 2 weeks, was dosed at 0.01 to 10 mg/kg. Study results and limitations: In the expanded peripheral T cells, antigen specificity was never determined. Researchers report that CD8+ T cells had, on average, more expanded clones than CD4+.

Method: immunoSEQ multiplex PCR; TCRdb's copy keeps in-frame clones and lacks some. The data contain fewer than 85,000 clones, 82% of them singletons. The sample holds many counts of this clone. Its target is not known. The CDR3 spans 15 residues. Germline CDR1 reads MGHRA; CDR2 reads YSYEKL. V was pared by 6 bases and J by 2 bases, with 6 bases of the junction left unmatched. The sampling schedule covered blood at baseline, cycle 4 day 1, and cycle 7 day 1. The chain combines TRBV4-1 with TRBJ2-3; TRBD2 agrees at 9 bases. Sequencing was performed on CD4+ or CD8+ T cells sorted from blood, taken in a trial of the OX40 agonist ivuxolimab. This sequence originates from an adult with an advanced solid tumor such as melanoma, head and neck, liver or kidney cancer. The CDR3 DNA is TGCGCCAGCAGTCGGACTAGCGCAAACACAGATACGCAGTATTTT. This sequence encodes CASSRTSANTDTQYF.